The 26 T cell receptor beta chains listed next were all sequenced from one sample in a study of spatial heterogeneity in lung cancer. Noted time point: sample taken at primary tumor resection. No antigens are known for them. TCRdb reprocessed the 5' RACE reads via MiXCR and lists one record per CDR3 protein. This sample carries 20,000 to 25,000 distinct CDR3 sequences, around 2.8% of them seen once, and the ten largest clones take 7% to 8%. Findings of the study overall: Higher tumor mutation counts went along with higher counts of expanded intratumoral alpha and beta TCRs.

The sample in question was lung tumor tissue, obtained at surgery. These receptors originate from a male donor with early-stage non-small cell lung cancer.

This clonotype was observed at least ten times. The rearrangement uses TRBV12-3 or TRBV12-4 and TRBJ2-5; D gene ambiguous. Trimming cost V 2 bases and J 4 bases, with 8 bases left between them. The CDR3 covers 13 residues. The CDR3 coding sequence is TGTGCCAGCAGTTTATGGCTCTTAGAGACCCAGTACTTC. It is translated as CASSLWLLETQYF.

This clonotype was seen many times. The CDR3 loop is CASSRAQQGPWGYTF. The CDR3 DNA follows: TGTGCCAGCAGCCGGGCCCAACAGGGGCCTTGGGGCTACACCTTC. The genes are TRBV14 and TRBJ1-2; 7 positions agree with TRBD1. Germline CDR1 and CDR2: SGHDN and FVKESK. With 4 bases clipped from V and 8 bases from J, the junction kept 13 bases outside the gene matches. CDR3 length equals 15 residues. Full variable domain (outside the CDR3, taken from reference TRBV14 and TRBJ1-2): EAGVTQFPSHSVIEKGQTVTLRCDPISGHDNLYWYRRVMGKEIKFLLHFVKESKQDESGMPNNRFLAERTGGTYSTLKVQPAELEDSGVYFCASSRAQQGPWGYTFGSGTRLTVV.

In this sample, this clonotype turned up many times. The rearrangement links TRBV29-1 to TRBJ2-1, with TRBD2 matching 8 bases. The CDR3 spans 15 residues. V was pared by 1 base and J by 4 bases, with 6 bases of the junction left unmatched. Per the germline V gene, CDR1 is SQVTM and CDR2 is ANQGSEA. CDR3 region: CSVEVAGGIYNEQFF. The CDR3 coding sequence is TGCAGCGTTGAAGTGGCGGGAGGAATATACAATGAGCAGTTCTTC.

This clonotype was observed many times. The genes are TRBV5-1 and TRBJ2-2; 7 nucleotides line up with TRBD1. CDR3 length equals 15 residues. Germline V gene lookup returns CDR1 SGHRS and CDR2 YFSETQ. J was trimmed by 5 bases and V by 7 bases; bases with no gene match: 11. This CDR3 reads CASALGDSWTGELFF. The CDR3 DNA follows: TGCGCCAGCGCCCTCGGGGACAGTTGGACCGGGGAGCTGTTTTTT. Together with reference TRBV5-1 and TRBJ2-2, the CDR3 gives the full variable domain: KAGVTQTPRYLIKTRGQQVTLSCSPISGHRSVSWYQQTPGQGLQFLFEYFSETQRNKGNFPGRFSGRQFSNSRSEMNVSTLELGDSALYLCASALGDSWTGELFFGEGSRLTVL.

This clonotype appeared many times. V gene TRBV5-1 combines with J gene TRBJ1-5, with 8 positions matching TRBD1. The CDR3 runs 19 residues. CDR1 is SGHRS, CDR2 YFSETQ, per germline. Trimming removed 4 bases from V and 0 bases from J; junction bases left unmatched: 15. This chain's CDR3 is CASSLPGQAQQDSNQPQHF. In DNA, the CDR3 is TGCGCCAGCAGCCTCCCGGGACAGGCGCAGCAGGATAGCAATCAGCCCCAGCATTTT.

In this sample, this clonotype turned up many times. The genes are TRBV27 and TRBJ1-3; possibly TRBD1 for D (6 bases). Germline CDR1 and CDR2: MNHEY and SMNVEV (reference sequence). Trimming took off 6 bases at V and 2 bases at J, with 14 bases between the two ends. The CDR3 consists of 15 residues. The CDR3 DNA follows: TGTGCCAGCAGGTCGACAGGCCTACCTGGAAACACCATATATTTT. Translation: CASRSTGLPGNTIYF.

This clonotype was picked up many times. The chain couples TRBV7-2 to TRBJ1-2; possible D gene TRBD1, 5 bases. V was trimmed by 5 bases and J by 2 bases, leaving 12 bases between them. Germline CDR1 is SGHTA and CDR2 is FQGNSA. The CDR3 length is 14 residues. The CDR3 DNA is TGTGCCAGCAGCCCCACCCAGGGAAACTATGGCTACACCTTC. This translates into CASSPTQGNYGYTF.

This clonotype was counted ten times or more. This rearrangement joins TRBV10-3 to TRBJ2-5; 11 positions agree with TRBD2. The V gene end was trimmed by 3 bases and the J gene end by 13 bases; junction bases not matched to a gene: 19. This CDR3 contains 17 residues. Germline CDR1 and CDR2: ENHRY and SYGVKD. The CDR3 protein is CAISEKSPGLAAPKLYF. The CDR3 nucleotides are TGTGCCATCAGTGAAAAATCTCCGGGACTAGCGGCACCGAAGTTGTACTTC.

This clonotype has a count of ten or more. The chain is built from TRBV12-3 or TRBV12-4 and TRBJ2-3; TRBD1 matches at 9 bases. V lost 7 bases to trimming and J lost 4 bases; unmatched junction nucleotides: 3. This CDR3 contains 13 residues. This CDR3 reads CASTTGGPDTQYF. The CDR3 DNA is TGTGCCAGCACCACAGGGGGCCCAGATACGCAGTATTTT.

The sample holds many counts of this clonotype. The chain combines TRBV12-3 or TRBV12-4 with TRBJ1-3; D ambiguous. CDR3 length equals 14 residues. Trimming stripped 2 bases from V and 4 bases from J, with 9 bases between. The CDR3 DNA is TGTGCCAGCAGTTTACGCCAGGAGGGAAACACCATATATTTT. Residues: CASSLRQEGNTIYF.

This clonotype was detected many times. In nucleotides, the CDR3 is TGTGCCACTGAGGACAGGGGTGGTTCACCCCTCCACTTT. Translation gives CATEDRGGSPLHF. The gene calls are TRBV15 and TRBJ1-6; TRBD1 agrees at 9 bases. The CDR3 is 13 amino acids. The V gene end was trimmed by 9 bases and the J gene end by 9 bases; junction bases not matched to a gene: 6. Germline values: CDR1 LNHNV, CDR2 YYDKDF (reference sequence).

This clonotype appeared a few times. CDR3 protein: CASSPDPSSGANVLTF. The CDR3, as DNA: TGTGCCAGCTCACCGGACCCGAGCTCTGGGGCCAACGTCCTGACTTTC. V gene TRBV18 combines with J gene TRBJ2-6; D not resolved. The length of the CDR3 is 16 residues. Germline CDR1 reads KGHSH; CDR2 reads LQKENI. V was pared by 3 bases and J by 0 bases, with 9 bases between. The full variable domain, its missing parts supplied by reference TRBV18 and TRBJ2-6, is NAGVMQNPRHLVRRRGQEARLRCSPMKGHSHVYWYRQLPEEGLKFMVYLQKENIIDESGMPKERFSAEFPKEGPSILRIQQVVRGDSAAYFCASSPDPSSGANVLTFGAGSRLTVL.

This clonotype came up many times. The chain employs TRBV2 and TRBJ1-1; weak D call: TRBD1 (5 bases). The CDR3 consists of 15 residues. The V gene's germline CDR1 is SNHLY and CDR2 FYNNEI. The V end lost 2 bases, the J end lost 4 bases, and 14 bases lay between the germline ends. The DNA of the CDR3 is TGTGCCAGCAGTGAAAGGGCAGGGAGTAGCACTGAAGCTTTCTTT. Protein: CASSERAGSSTEAFF.

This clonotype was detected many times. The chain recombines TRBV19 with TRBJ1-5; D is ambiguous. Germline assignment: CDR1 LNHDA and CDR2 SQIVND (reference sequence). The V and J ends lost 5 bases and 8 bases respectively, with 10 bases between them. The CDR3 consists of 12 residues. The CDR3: CASSVPQEPQHF. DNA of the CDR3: TGTGCCAGTAGTGTCCCCCAGGAGCCCCAGCATTTT.

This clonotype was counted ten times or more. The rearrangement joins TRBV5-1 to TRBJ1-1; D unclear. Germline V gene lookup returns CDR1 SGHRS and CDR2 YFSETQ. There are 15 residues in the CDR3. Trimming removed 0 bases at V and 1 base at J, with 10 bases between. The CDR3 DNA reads TGCGCCAGCAGCTTGGGGCCAGGAAAGAACACTGAAGCTTTCTTT. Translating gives CASSLGPGKNTEAFF. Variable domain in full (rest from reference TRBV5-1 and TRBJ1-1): KAGVTQTPRYLIKTRGQQVTLSCSPISGHRSVSWYQQTPGQGLQFLFEYFSETQRNKGNFPGRFSGRQFSNSRSEMNVSTLELGDSALYLCASSLGPGKNTEAFFGQGTRLTVV.

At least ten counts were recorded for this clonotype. The CDR3 loop is CAISQGGDNEQFF. CDR3 DNA: TGTGCCATCTCTCAAGGGGGGGACAATGAGCAGTTCTTC. The genes are TRBV10-3 and TRBJ2-1, with D possibly TRBD2 on 7 matching bases. Germline V gene data show CDR1 as ENHRY and CDR2 as SYGVKD. Between the trimmed V and J ends, which lost 8 bases and 5 bases, there was a span of 13 bases. The CDR3 loop spans 13 amino acids.

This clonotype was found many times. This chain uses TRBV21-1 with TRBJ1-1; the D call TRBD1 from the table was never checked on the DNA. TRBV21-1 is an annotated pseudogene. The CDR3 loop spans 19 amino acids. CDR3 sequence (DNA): TGTGCCAGCAGCAAGAGAGGACAATACAGGGAAAGTATGAACACTGAAGCTTTCTTT. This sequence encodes CASSKRGQYRESMNTEAFF.

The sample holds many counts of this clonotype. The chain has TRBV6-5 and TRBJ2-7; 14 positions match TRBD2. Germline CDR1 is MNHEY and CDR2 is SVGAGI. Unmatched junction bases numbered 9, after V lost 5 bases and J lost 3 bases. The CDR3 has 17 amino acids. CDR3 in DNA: TGTGCCAGCAGTCGGCCTCCGACTAGCGGGAGGGTCTACGAGCAGTACTTC. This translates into CASSRPPTSGRVYEQYF.

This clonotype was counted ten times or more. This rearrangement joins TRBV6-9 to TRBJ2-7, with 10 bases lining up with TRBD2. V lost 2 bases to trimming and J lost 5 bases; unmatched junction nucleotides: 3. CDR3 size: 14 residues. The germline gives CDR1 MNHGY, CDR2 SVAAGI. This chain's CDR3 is CASSYSGRAHEQYF. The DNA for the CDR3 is TGTGCCAGCAGTTATAGCGGGAGGGCCCACGAGCAGTACTTC.

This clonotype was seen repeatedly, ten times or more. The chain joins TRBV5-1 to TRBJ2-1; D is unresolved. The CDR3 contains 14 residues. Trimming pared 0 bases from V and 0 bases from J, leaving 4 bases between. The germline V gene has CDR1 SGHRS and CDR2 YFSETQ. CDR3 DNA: TGCGCCAGCAGCTTGGGCAGCTCCTACAATGAGCAGTTCTTC. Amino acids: CASSLGSSYNEQFF.

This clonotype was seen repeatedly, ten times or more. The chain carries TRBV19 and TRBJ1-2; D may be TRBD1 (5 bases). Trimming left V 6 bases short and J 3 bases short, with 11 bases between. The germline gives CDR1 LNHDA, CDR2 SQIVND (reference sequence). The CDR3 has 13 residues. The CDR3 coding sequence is TGTGCCAGTAGGGGGGTTGCCTACTATGGCTACACCTTC. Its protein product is CASRGVAYYGYTF. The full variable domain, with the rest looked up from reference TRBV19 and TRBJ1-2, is DGGITQSPKYLFRKEGQNVTLSCEQNLNHDAMYWYRQDPGQGLRLIYYSQIVNDFQKGDIAEGYSVSREKKESFPLTVTSAQKNPTAFYLCASRGVAYYGYTFGSGTRLTVV.

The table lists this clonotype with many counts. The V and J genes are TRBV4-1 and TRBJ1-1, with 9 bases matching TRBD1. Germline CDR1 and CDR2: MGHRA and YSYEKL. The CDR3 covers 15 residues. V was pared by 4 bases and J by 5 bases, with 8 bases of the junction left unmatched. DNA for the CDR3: TGCGCCAGCAGCCTTAAACAGGGGGCGCGGACTGAAGCTTTCTTT. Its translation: CASSLKQGARTEAFF.

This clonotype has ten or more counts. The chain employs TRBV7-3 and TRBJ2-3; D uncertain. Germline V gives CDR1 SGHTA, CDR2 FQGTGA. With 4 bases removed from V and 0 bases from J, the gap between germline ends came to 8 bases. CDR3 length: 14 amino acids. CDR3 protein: CASSSTGSTDTQYF. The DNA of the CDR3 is TGTGCCAGCAGCTCCACCGGGAGCACAGATACGCAGTATTTT.

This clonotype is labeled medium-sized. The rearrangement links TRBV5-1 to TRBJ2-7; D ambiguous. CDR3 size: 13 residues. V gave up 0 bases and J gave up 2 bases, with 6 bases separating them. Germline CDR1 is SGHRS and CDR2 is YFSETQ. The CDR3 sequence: CASSLASPYEQYF. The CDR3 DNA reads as TGCGCCAGCAGCTTGGCCAGCCCCTACGAGCAGTACTTC.

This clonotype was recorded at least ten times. In DNA form, the CDR3 reads TGCGCCAGCAGTCGACCAACTAGCGGTACTAGCACAGATACGCAGTATTTT. Translated: CASSRPTSGTSTDTQYF. V gene TRBV23-1 combines with J gene TRBJ2-3, with 8 bases identical to TRBD2. TRBV23-1 is treated as an ORF (open reading frame) with a function not yet certain. Losses at the gene ends were 4 bases for V and 0 bases for J; bases not matched to a gene: 9. The CDR3 has 17 amino acids.

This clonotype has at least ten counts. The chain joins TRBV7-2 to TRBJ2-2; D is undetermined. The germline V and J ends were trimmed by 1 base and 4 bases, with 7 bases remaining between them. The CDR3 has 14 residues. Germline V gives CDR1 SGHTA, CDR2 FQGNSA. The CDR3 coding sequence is TGTGCCAGCAGCTTAGTGGACGGCACCGGGGAGCTGTTTTTT. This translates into CASSLVDGTGELFF.